Listed below are T cell receptor beta chains from one sample, sequenced in a study of blood T cell repertoires in COVID-19. Data came from immunoSEQ multiplex PCR; TCRdb stores just in-frame clones and leaves some out. The sample consists of over 110,000 clones, around 82% of them appearing once. Sample: PBMCs or T cells enriched from blood (not recorded which). These receptors all come from a middle-aged man in a cohort exposed to, infected with or recovered from COVID-19 (not recorded which). CDR3s include the opening cysteine and the closing phenylalanine or tryptophan. The order of the fields is J gene, clone size, V gene, D gene, CDR3 protein, CDR3 DNA. The D gene is left open where the match is weak. Clone size is given for some rows only: seen once, a few or many times, or a class if the clone is expanded.

>TRBJ1-6|NA|TRBV11-2|NA
CASRQNRAVGSPLHF
TGTGCCAGCAGGCAGAACAGGGCAGTGGGTTCACCCCTCCACTTT
>TRBJ1-3|NA|TRBV7-9|NA
CASTSLGGFTSGNTIYF
TGTGCCAGCACCTCTCTAGGGGGTTTTACCTCTGGAAACACCATATATTTT
>TRBJ2-2|NA|TRBV30|NA
CAWSTPGQISANTGELFF
TGTGCCTGGAGTACACCGGGACAAATAAGCGCGAACACCGGGGAGCTGTTTTTT
>TRBJ2-2|NA|TRBV7-2|NA
CASSLGGANTGELFF
TGTGCCAGCAGCCTCGGGGGAGCGAACACCGGGGAGCTGTTTTTT
>TRBJ1-2|NA|TRBV12-3/TRBV12-4|NA
CASSLGANYGYTF
TGTGCCAGCAGTTTAGGAGCTAACTATGGCTACACCTTC
>TRBJ1-6|NA|TRBV30|NA
CAWSKDRLNSPLHF
TGTGCCTGGAGTAAGGACAGACTGAATTCACCCCTCCACTTT
>TRBJ1-5|NA|TRBV10-3|TRBD1
CAISEAGGFNQPQHF
TGTGCCATCAGTGAGGCAGGGGGTTTTAATCAGCCCCAGCATTTT
>TRBJ1-1|once|TRBV5-4|NA
CASSDLTGWTEAFF
TGTGCCAGCAGCGACCTGACAGGTTGGACTGAAGCTTTCTTT
>TRBJ2-5|NA|TRBV9|TRBD2
CASSVAAGTSAETQYF
TGTGCCAGCAGCGTAGCCGCCGGGACTAGCGCGGAGACCCAGTACTTC
>TRBJ2-7|NA|TRBV10-3|NA
CAISDGLVIYEQYF
TGTGCCATCAGTGACGGCCTAGTAATCTACGAGCAGTACTTC
>TRBJ1-6|NA|TRBV11-2|NA
CASSLQVNSPLHF
TGTGCCAGCAGCTTGCAGGTGAATTCACCCCTCCACTTT
>TRBJ2-7|NA|TRBV10-3|NA
CAIKEPGSGRTHEQYF
TGTGCCATCAAAGAACCTGGGAGTGGGCGGACGCACGAGCAGTACTTC
>TRBJ2-2|NA|TRBV7-9|TRBD1
CASSPPGQGAGELFF
TGTGCCAGCAGTCCTCCGGGACAGGGGGCCGGGGAGCTGTTTTTT
>TRBJ2-3|NA|TRBV25-1|TRBD2
CASSEYRGTRSTDTQYF
TGTGCCAGCAGTGAATATCGGGGGACTAGATCCACAGATACGCAGTATTTT
>TRBJ1-6|medium-sized|TRBV5-1|NA
CASSLKGQGGSPLHF
TGCGCCAGCAGCTTAAAGGGGCAGGGAGGGTCACCCCTCCACTTT
>TRBJ1-5|NA|TRBV7-2|TRBD1
CASSASGTGGFQPQHF
TGTGCCAGCAGCGCCTCCGGGACAGGGGGTTTTCAGCCCCAGCATTTT
>TRBJ1-6|NA|TRBV5-1|NA
CASSTTGTSPLHF
TGCGCCAGCAGCACAACAGGGACTTCACCCCTCCACTTT
>TRBJ2-2|NA|TRBV2|TRBD2
CASRQTSGRSTGELFF
TGTGCCAGCAGGCAGACTAGCGGGAGATCCACCGGGGAGCTGTTTTTT
>TRBJ2-3|NA|TRBV7-3|TRBD2
CASSLWGAGAEDTQYF
TGTGCCAGCAGCTTATGGGGAGCGGGAGCTGAAGATACGCAGTATTTT
>TRBJ2-2|NA|TRBV29-1|TRBD1
CSVRTGSVKAGELFF
TGCAGCGTAAGGACAGGGAGTGTCAAGGCCGGGGAGCTGTTTTTT
>TRBJ2-7|NA|TRBV27|TRBD1
CASSLQGTGVHEQYF
TGTGCCAGCAGTTTACAGGGGACAGGGGTCCACGAGCAGTACTTC
>TRBJ2-4|NA|TRBV5-1|TRBD2
CASSLATSGENIQYF
TGCGCCAGCAGCTTGGCGACTAGCGGAGAAAACATTCAGTACTTC
>TRBJ2-7|NA|TRBV2|NA
CASSDRVGEQYF
TGTGCCAGCAGTGACAGGGTAGGCGAGCAGTACTTC
>TRBJ2-4|NA|TRBV16|TRBD1
CASSLSGQLAKNIQYF
TGTGCCAGCAGCCTCTCGGGACAGCTAGCCAAAAACATTCAGTACTTC
>TRBJ1-5|few|TRBV5-5|NA
CASSLGTGNSNQPQHF
TGTGCCAGCAGCTTGGGAACGGGGAATAGCAATCAGCCCCAGCATTTT
>TRBJ2-3|once|TRBV9|TRBD2
CASSQRTSGMGGTDTQYF
TGTGCCAGCAGCCAAAGGACTAGCGGGATGGGGGGCACAGATACGCAGTATTTT
>TRBJ1-1|NA|TRBV28|NA
CASSSLFTLDTEAFF
TGTGCCAGCAGTTCACTTTTTACCCTTGACACTGAAGCTTTCTTT
>TRBJ2-3|NA|TRBV3-1/TRBV3-2|NA
CASSQEAEGTQYF
TGTGCCAGCAGCCAAGAGGCAGAGGGTACGCAGTATTTT
>TRBJ2-2|NA|TRBV15|TRBD2
CATSSGLAGDRAGELFF
TGTGCCACCAGCAGTGGGCTAGCGGGAGATAGGGCCGGGGAGCTGTTTTTT
>TRBJ1-2|few|TRBV19|TRBD1
CASSIPTGYYGYTF
TGTGCCAGTAGTATTCCGACAGGGTACTATGGCTACACCTTC
>TRBJ1-2|NA|TRBV23-1|NA
CASSRKDSNYGYTF
TGCGCCAGCAGTAGGAAGGACAGCAACTATGGCTACACCTTC
>TRBJ2-3|NA|TRBV7-6|TRBD1
CASSSDRGVGGDTQYF
TGTGCCAGCAGCTCTGACAGGGGAGTTGGTGGGGATACGCAGTATTTT
>TRBJ2-7|NA|TRBV6-5|NA
CASSYSSGGAFEQYF
TGTGCCAGCAGTTACTCTTCGGGGGGCGCTTTCGAGCAGTACTTC
>TRBJ2-7|NA|TRBV7-9|TRBD1
CASSRDRTIWYEQYF
TGTGCCAGCAGCCGGGACAGGACAATTTGGTACGAGCAGTACTTC
>TRBJ2-5|NA|TRBV5-4|TRBD2
CASSSGTSGAVGKTQYF
TGTGCCAGCAGCTCCGGGACTAGCGGAGCGGTGGGCAAGACCCAGTACTTC
>TRBJ1-6|NA|TRBV5-5|NA
CASSLDYVGQDNSPLHF
TGTGCCAGCAGCTTGGATTATGTGGGCCAAGACAATTCACCCCTCCACTTT
>TRBJ1-3|few|TRBV5-1|NA
CASRSEGGSGNTIYF
TGCGCCAGCAGGTCTGAGGGCGGCTCTGGAAACACCATATATTTT
>TRBJ2-7|NA|TRBV4-1|TRBD1
CASSQGPTPDRVHEQYF
TGCGCCAGCAGCCAAGGCCCCACACCAGACAGGGTCCACGAGCAGTACTTC
>TRBJ1-4|NA|TRBV30|NA
CAWNRARNEKLFF
TGTGCCTGGAACAGGGCGCGTAATGAAAAACTGTTTTTT
>TRBJ2-7|NA|TRBV4-3|NA
CASSQDGAGTLLDEQYF
TGCGCCAGCAGCCAAGATGGCGCAGGAACCCTTTTGGACGAGCAGTACTTC